Sequencing of this T cell receptor beta chain was carried out in a study of blood T cell repertoires in COVID-19. Study information: Whether acute or convalescent, the COVID-19 samples came from the United States, Italy and Spain. T cells, B-cell-depleted T cells, or PBMCs provided the cDNA or gDNA that served as material.

V was trimmed by 2 bases and J by 6 bases, leaving 11 bases between them. The CDR3 runs 13 residues. TCRdb's copy holds only in-frame clones and misses some; the assay was immunoSEQ multiplex PCR. Among fewer than 450,000 clones listed, over 75% were seen once. Sequencing was performed on PBMCs or T cells enriched from blood (not recorded which). The gene calls are TRBV12-3 or TRBV12-4 and TRBJ2-7; perhaps TRBD1 as D (6 bases). This clonotype was obtained from a woman between 40 and 50 years old with acute COVID-19. CDR3 DNA sequence: TGTGCCAGCAGTTTATCTTTCAGGGGCGAGCAGTACTTC. Protein: CASSLSFRGEQYF.